This T cell receptor (beta chain) originates from a study of cytomegalovirus exposure and HLA in healthy donors. Study-wide context: About 85 million unique TCRs from HLA-typed donors were held in an early release of data. Study-level points and caveats: Cytomegalovirus association was listed for around 180 TCR beta chains.

The PCR contained 60 Vbeta and 13 Jbeta primers. Original processing methods: A later analysis tallied some 80 million unique TCR beta chains, around 9.9 million of them shared. The assay was immunoSEQ multiplex PCR, and TCRdb's table has in-frame clones only and misses some. V and J calls and clone size are as listed in that table; D and trimming were resolved from the DNA. The sample carries some 200,000 clones, about 70% recorded once. On this clone: Its antigen is as yet unknown.

The V and J ends lost 1 base and 8 bases respectively, with 14 bases between them. Germline CDR1 LGHNA, CDR2 YSLEER. The CDR3 is 14 residues long. The clonotype originates from a man in his forties in good health and CMV-seropositive. This sequence joins TRBV4-3 and TRBJ1-1, with unresolved D. The material sequenced was PBMCs. The DNA for the CDR3 is TGCGCCAGCAGCCAAGCGCGGGCGAGATCCGAAGCTTTCTTT. This translates into CASSQARARSEAFF.